Listed below are T cell receptor beta chains from one sample, sequenced in a study of blood T cell repertoires in COVID-19. Generated by immunoSEQ multiplex PCR, the TCRdb table keeps only in-frame clones and is missing some. The table lists tens of thousands of clones, approximately 80% of them singletons. Sequenced sample: peripheral blood. Receptors were obtained from a woman between 45 and 65 years old with active or convalescent COVID-19. CDR3s include the opening cysteine and the closing phenylalanine or tryptophan. D genes are given only for firm matches. Clone size appears in some rows only: once, few, many, or a class for an expanded clone.

J gene: TRBJ1-1
clone size: -
D gene: -
V gene: TRBV5-1
CDR3 DNA: TGCGCCAGCAGCTTGGACAGGGCTTCGAACACTGAAGCTTTCTTT
CDR3 protein: CASSLDRASNTEAFF

J gene: TRBJ1-2
clone size: -
D gene: TRBD1
V gene: TRBV14
CDR3 DNA: TGTGCCAGCAGCCTGGGACAGGGGTATGGCTACACCTTC
CDR3 protein: CASSLGQGYGYTF

J gene: TRBJ1-1
clone size: -
D gene: -
V gene: TRBV18
CDR3 DNA: TGTGCCAGCTCAACAGCCATGAACACTGAAGCTTTCTTT
CDR3 protein: CASSTAMNTEAFF

J gene: TRBJ1-3
clone size: few
D gene: TRBD1
V gene: TRBV12-5
CDR3 DNA: TGTGCTAGTGGACAGGGGGCGTCGTCTGGAAACACCATATATTTT
CDR3 protein: CASGQGASSGNTIYF

J gene: TRBJ2-7
clone size: -
D gene: -
V gene: TRBV29-1
CDR3 DNA: TGCAGCGTTGGGCCGCGGGCGTACGAGCAGTACTTC
CDR3 protein: CSVGPRAYEQYF

J gene: TRBJ2-3
clone size: -
D gene: -
V gene: TRBV7-2
CDR3 DNA: TGTGCCAGCAGCTTATTAGAGAGCACAGATACGCAGTATTTT
CDR3 protein: CASSLLESTDTQYF

J gene: TRBJ2-2
clone size: -
D gene: TRBD1
V gene: TRBV5-5
CDR3 DNA: TGTGCCAGCAGCTGGTCCGGGACAGGGACGACCGGGGAGCTGTTTTTT
CDR3 protein: CASSWSGTGTTGELFF

J gene: TRBJ2-2
clone size: few
D gene: -
V gene: TRBV11-2
CDR3 DNA: TGTGCCAGCAGCTCGGTAATAATAAACACCGGGGAGCTGTTTTTT
CDR3 protein: CASSSVIINTGELFF

J gene: TRBJ2-7
clone size: -
D gene: -
V gene: TRBV7-9
CDR3 DNA: TGTGCCAGCAGCTTAGACGGCTCCTACGAGCAGTACTTC
CDR3 protein: CASSLDGSYEQYF

J gene: TRBJ1-5
clone size: -
D gene: TRBD1
V gene: TRBV12-3/TRBV12-4
CDR3 DNA: TGTGCCAGCAGTCGACAGGGAGGTCAGCCCCAGCATTTT
CDR3 protein: CASSRQGGQPQHF

J gene: TRBJ1-2
clone size: -
D gene: -
V gene: TRBV7-2
CDR3 DNA: TGTGCCAGCAGCTTAAATAGGGGTCAGGGCTATGGCTACACCTTC
CDR3 protein: CASSLNRGQGYGYTF

J gene: TRBJ2-2
clone size: -
D gene: TRBD2
V gene: TRBV6-4
CDR3 DNA: TGTGCCAGCATCATCGCGGCTAGCGGGAGTGGGGAGCTGTTTTTT
CDR3 protein: CASIIAASGSGELFF

J gene: TRBJ2-7
clone size: -
D gene: TRBD1
V gene: TRBV30
CDR3 DNA: TGTGCCTACCTCCGGACAGGGGAAAGGCAGTACTTC
CDR3 protein: CAYLRTGERQYF

J gene: TRBJ1-1
clone size: -
D gene: TRBD1
V gene: TRBV7-3
CDR3 DNA: TGTGCCAGCAGCTTGGGACAGGGGGCTTTGAACACTGAAGCTTTCTTT
CDR3 protein: CASSLGQGALNTEAFF

J gene: TRBJ2-3
clone size: -
D gene: TRBD2
V gene: TRBV5-1
CDR3 DNA: TGCGCCAGCAGCTTGGCCGCGGGAGGCACAGATACGCAGTATTTT
CDR3 protein: CASSLAAGGTDTQYF

J gene: TRBJ1-2
clone size: -
D gene: -
V gene: TRBV18
CDR3 DNA: TGTGCCAGCTCACCACGTGTGTCACAGTTAAACTATGGCTACACCTTC
CDR3 protein: CASSPRVSQLNYGYTF

J gene: TRBJ2-7
clone size: -
D gene: TRBD2
V gene: TRBV10-3
CDR3 DNA: TGTGCCATCAGCGGGACTAGCGGTTACGAGCAGTACTTC
CDR3 protein: CAISGTSGYEQYF

J gene: TRBJ1-1
clone size: -
D gene: -
V gene: TRBV4-1
CDR3 DNA: TGCGCCAGCAGCCATAAAACAAACACTGAAGCTTTCTTT
CDR3 protein: CASSHKTNTEAFF

J gene: TRBJ2-3
clone size: -
D gene: TRBD1
V gene: TRBV5-1
CDR3 DNA: TGCGCCAGCAGCTTGGGGACAGGAGATACGCAGTATTTT
CDR3 protein: CASSLGTGDTQYF

J gene: TRBJ1-6
clone size: -
D gene: -
V gene: TRBV7-3
CDR3 DNA: TGTGCCAGCAGCTTCACCGCGGGGAATTCACCCCTCCACTTT
CDR3 protein: CASSFTAGNSPLHF

J gene: TRBJ1-1
clone size: -
D gene: -
V gene: TRBV4-1
CDR3 DNA: TGCGCCAGCAGACTCCCAGGGGTCACTGAAGCTTTCTTT
CDR3 protein: CASRLPGVTEAFF

J gene: TRBJ1-4
clone size: -
D gene: TRBD1
V gene: TRBV19
CDR3 DNA: TGTGCCAGTAGTCCTGGGACAGGGAGTAATGAAAAACTGTTTTTT
CDR3 protein: CASSPGTGSNEKLFF

J gene: TRBJ2-1
clone size: -
D gene: TRBD1
V gene: TRBV20-1
CDR3 DNA: TGCAGTGCTGGACAGGATGAGCAGTTCTTC
CDR3 protein: CSAGQDEQFF

J gene: TRBJ1-2
clone size: -
D gene: -
V gene: TRBV28
CDR3 DNA: TGTGCCAGCAGTTTAACAAACCGGGACATGTTTAATGGCTACACCTTC
CDR3 protein: CASSLTNRDMFNGYTF

J gene: TRBJ2-7
clone size: few
D gene: TRBD1
V gene: TRBV5-4
CDR3 DNA: TGTGCCAGCAGCATACAGGGGGCCTACGAGCAGTACTTC
CDR3 protein: CASSIQGAYEQYF

J gene: TRBJ2-5
clone size: -
D gene: -
V gene: TRBV15
CDR3 DNA: TGTGCCACCAGCAGAGATGGTCACAAAGAGACCCAGTACTTC
CDR3 protein: CATSRDGHKETQYF

J gene: TRBJ2-2
clone size: -
D gene: -
V gene: TRBV9
CDR3 DNA: TGTGCCAGCAGCGTAGATCCCGGTCCGGACACCGGGGAGCTGTTTTTT
CDR3 protein: CASSVDPGPDTGELFF

J gene: TRBJ2-1
clone size: -
D gene: -
V gene: TRBV5-1
CDR3 DNA: TGCGCCAGCAGCTTCTCCGGGACTCCCCACGGTGAGCAGTTCTTC
CDR3 protein: CASSFSGTPHGEQFF

J gene: TRBJ1-3
clone size: -
D gene: -
V gene: TRBV3-1/TRBV3-2
CDR3 DNA: TGTGCCAGCAGCTTTGTTAGCGGGCGAGCCATATATTTT
CDR3 protein: CASSFVSGRAIYF

J gene: TRBJ1-6
clone size: once
D gene: TRBD1
V gene: TRBV5-1
CDR3 DNA: TGCGCCAGCAGCCCGATACAGGGGAATTCACCCCTCCACTTT
CDR3 protein: CASSPIQGNSPLHF

J gene: TRBJ2-2
clone size: -
D gene: TRBD2
V gene: TRBV7-8
CDR3 DNA: TGTGCCAGCATCTGGGGGGGCACCGGGGAGCTGTTTTTT
CDR3 protein: CASIWGGTGELFF

J gene: TRBJ1-5
clone size: few
D gene: TRBD1
V gene: TRBV5-1
CDR3 DNA: TGCGCCAGCAGCGTCGGACAGGGGGACCAGCCCCAGCATTTT
CDR3 protein: CASSVGQGDQPQHF

J gene: TRBJ2-5
clone size: -
D gene: TRBD1
V gene: TRBV4-3
CDR3 DNA: TGCGCCAGCAGCCAAGACAAGAGGGGGCCGGAGACCCAGTACTTC
CDR3 protein: CASSQDKRGPETQYF

J gene: TRBJ2-5
clone size: -
D gene: TRBD2
V gene: TRBV11-1
CDR3 DNA: TGTGCCAGCAGCCCCAGTTGGGGACTACCTCAAGAGACCCAGTACTTC
CDR3 protein: CASSPSWGLPQETQYF

J gene: TRBJ2-7
clone size: -
D gene: -
V gene: TRBV5-1
CDR3 DNA: TGCGCCAGCAGCACTAGGGCGTCTACCTACGAGCAGTACTTC
CDR3 protein: CASSTRASTYEQYF

J gene: TRBJ2-7
clone size: -
D gene: TRBD1
V gene: TRBV12-5
CDR3 DNA: TGTGCTAGTGGCCGACAGGGTTCCTACGAGCAGTACTTC
CDR3 protein: CASGRQGSYEQYF

J gene: TRBJ2-7
clone size: -
D gene: TRBD1
V gene: TRBV7-8
CDR3 DNA: TGTGCCAGCAGCCCATTCCCGGGACAGGGCTACGAGCAGTACTTC
CDR3 protein: CASSPFPGQGYEQYF

J gene: TRBJ1-1
clone size: few
D gene: TRBD1
V gene: TRBV6-5
CDR3 DNA: TGTGCCAGCAGTTATGGGACGACAGGGGGCAAATCTGAAGCTTTCTTT
CDR3 protein: CASSYGTTGGKSEAFF

J gene: TRBJ1-1
clone size: few
D gene: TRBD1
V gene: TRBV18
CDR3 DNA: TGTGCCAGCTCAGACACAGGGGCCACTGAAGCTTTCTTT
CDR3 protein: CASSDTGATEAFF

J gene: TRBJ2-1
clone size: few
D gene: TRBD2
V gene: TRBV7-9
CDR3 DNA: TGTGCCAGCAGCCCCCCGTGGACTAGCTTTAATGAGCAGTTCTTC
CDR3 protein: CASSPPWTSFNEQFF

J gene: TRBJ1-5
clone size: -
D gene: TRBD1
V gene: TRBV6-6
CDR3 DNA: TGTGCCAGCAGACCGACAGGGGGAGGCAATCAGCCCCAGCATTTT
CDR3 protein: CASRPTGGGNQPQHF

J gene: TRBJ1-1
clone size: few
D gene: -
V gene: TRBV5-1
CDR3 DNA: TGCGCCAGCAGCCGTCCCGGCACTGAAGCTTTCTTT
CDR3 protein: CASSRPGTEAFF

J gene: TRBJ2-1
clone size: -
D gene: -
V gene: TRBV6-2/TRBV6-3
CDR3 DNA: TGTGCCAGCAGTTACGACTATCTCCAGGACTCTTACAATGAGCAGTTCTTC
CDR3 protein: CASSYDYLQDSYNEQFF

J gene: TRBJ2-6
clone size: -
D gene: TRBD1
V gene: TRBV18
CDR3 DNA: TGTGCCAGCTCACCACCGAACAGGGGGCGTGGGGCCAACGTCCTGACTTTC
CDR3 protein: CASSPPNRGRGANVLTF

J gene: TRBJ2-7
clone size: -
D gene: TRBD2
V gene: TRBV18
CDR3 DNA: TGTGCCAGCTCACCACGGAGTATGACTAGCGGGAGGGTTTCCAGCTCCTACGAGCAGTACTTC
CDR3 protein: CASSPRSMTSGRVSSSYEQYF

J gene: TRBJ2-5
clone size: -
D gene: -
V gene: TRBV5-8
CDR3 DNA: TGTGCCAGCAGCTTGCGAGAGACCCAGTACTTC
CDR3 protein: CASSLRETQYF

J gene: TRBJ2-1
clone size: -
D gene: TRBD1
V gene: TRBV6-2/TRBV6-3
CDR3 DNA: TGTGCCAGCAGTGGGGACAGGGTCTTGAATGAGCAGTTCTTC
CDR3 protein: CASSGDRVLNEQFF

J gene: TRBJ2-7
clone size: -
D gene: -
V gene: TRBV10-3
CDR3 DNA: TGTGCCATCAGCACAGGGTCCTACGAGCAGTACTTC
CDR3 protein: CAISTGSYEQYF

J gene: TRBJ2-7
clone size: -
D gene: -
V gene: TRBV6-6
CDR3 DNA: TGTGCCAGCAGTGCGGCGGACATCTACTACGAGCAGTACTTC
CDR3 protein: CASSAADIYYEQYF

J gene: TRBJ2-1
clone size: -
D gene: TRBD1
V gene: TRBV6-4
CDR3 DNA: TGTGCCAGCACAGGGGACAGGGGCTACAATGAGCAGTTCTTC
CDR3 protein: CASTGDRGYNEQFF

J gene: TRBJ1-3
clone size: once
D gene: -
V gene: TRBV29-1
CDR3 DNA: TGCAGCGTTGAGGCAGGGGAAAACTCTGGAAACACCATATATTTT
CDR3 protein: CSVEAGENSGNTIYF

J gene: TRBJ2-3
clone size: -
D gene: -
V gene: TRBV7-9
CDR3 DNA: TGTGCCAGCGGAAGGGGGTCAGATACGCAGTATTTT
CDR3 protein: CASGRGSDTQYF

J gene: TRBJ1-2
clone size: -
D gene: TRBD1
V gene: TRBV30
CDR3 DNA: TGTGCCTGGAACAGGGGGCGGCGGGGAGGCTACACCTTC
CDR3 protein: CAWNRGRRGGYTF

J gene: TRBJ2-5
clone size: few
D gene: -
V gene: TRBV5-6
CDR3 DNA: TGTGCCAGCAGCTTACCAGGCGGGACCGAGACCCAGTACTTC
CDR3 protein: CASSLPGGTETQYF

J gene: TRBJ1-4
clone size: once
D gene: -
V gene: TRBV20-1
CDR3 DNA: TGCAGTGCTACCCTAGGCGAAAAACTGTTTTTT
CDR3 protein: CSATLGEKLFF

J gene: TRBJ2-2
clone size: medium-sized
D gene: -
V gene: TRBV18
CDR3 DNA: TGTGCCAGCTCACCAGTCACAGCCAGGGCCGGGGAGCTGTTTTTT
CDR3 protein: CASSPVTARAGELFF

J gene: TRBJ2-1
clone size: -
D gene: TRBD1
V gene: TRBV6-2/TRBV6-3
CDR3 DNA: TGTGCCAGCAGTCCCTCGGACAGGGATGAGCAGTTCTTC
CDR3 protein: CASSPSDRDEQFF

J gene: TRBJ2-5
clone size: few
D gene: -
V gene: TRBV9
CDR3 DNA: TGTGCCAGCAGCGTAGTGTCGGGGTACCAAGAGACCCAGTACTTC
CDR3 protein: CASSVVSGYQETQYF

J gene: TRBJ1-6
clone size: -
D gene: TRBD1
V gene: TRBV30
CDR3 DNA: TGTGCCTGGAGTGGACAGGGTTGGAGTAATTCACCCCTCCACTTT
CDR3 protein: CAWSGQGWSNSPLHF